The T cell receptor beta chain under discussion was sequenced for a study of blood T cell repertoires in COVID-19. Study-wide background: Acute-phase and convalescent COVID-19 samples originated in the United States, Italy and Spain. PBMCs, B-cell-depleted T cells, or T cells provided the cDNA or gDNA that made up the material.

This CDR3 has 15 amino acids. Germline CDR1 and CDR2: SGHTA and FQGNSA. Trimming at V came to 3 bases and at J to 6 bases, leaving 6 bases not matched to a gene. Original data processing: It was from reference gene primer amplification that nucleated cell counts were estimated. Clones were read by immunoSEQ multiplex PCR, and TCRdb kept only the in-frame ones, dropping some. The V and J calls and clone size come from that table; D and trimming were worked out from the DNA. In the table there are about 93,000 clones, around 90% of which are singletons. The V call is TRBV7-2, the J call TRBJ2-1; 9 bases fit TRBD1. The clonotype was recovered from a man in his forties or fifties with acute or convalescent COVID-19. The sample consisted of peripheral blood. In DNA form, the CDR3 reads TGTGCCAGCAGCTTTAGGAAACAGGGGGCCAATGAGCAGTTCTTC. This encodes CASSFRKQGANEQFF.